These 18 T cell receptor beta chains originate from one sample sequenced in a study of cytomegalovirus exposure and HLA in healthy donors. PCR employed 60 Vbeta and 13 Jbeta primers. Generated by immunoSEQ multiplex PCR, the TCRdb table keeps only in-frame clones and is missing some. The table lists 200,000 to 250,000 clones, over 75% of them singletons. Sequenced: PBMCs. These receptors were taken from a man younger than 30 in good health and CMV-seronegative.

The chain couples TRBV30 to TRBJ1-4, with 7 nucleotides matching TRBD1. The CDR3 covers 15 residues. Unmatched junction bases numbered 6, after V lost 5 bases and J lost 0 bases. Germline V gene lookup returns CDR1 GTSNPN and CDR2 SVGIG (reference sequence). CDR3 residues: CAWAWDSATNEKLFF. Here the CDR3 DNA reads TGTGCCTGGGCTTGGGACAGTGCAACTAATGAAAAACTGTTTTTT. The full variable domain, with the rest looked up from reference TRBV30 and TRBJ1-4, is SQTIHQWPATLVQPVGSPLSLECTVEGTSNPNLYWYRQAAGRGLQLLFYSVGIGQISSEVPQNLSASRPQDRQFILSSKKLLLSDSGFYLCAWAWDSATNEKLFFGSGTQLSVL.

V is TRBV9 and J is TRBJ2-3; D is uncertain. From germline, CDR1 is SGDLS and CDR2 YYNGEE. The CDR3 extends over 15 amino acids. Trimming stripped 1 base from V and 4 bases from J, with 13 bases between. CDR3 in DNA: TGTGCCAGCAGCGTATTGGCGCTAGGCCCAGATACGCAGTATTTT. Translating gives CASSVLALGPDTQYF.

Concerning this clone: This sample also contains other DNA sequences that code for the same CDR3. The CDR3 region has the DNA TGTGCCAGCAGCGTAGGAGGTAGCACCGGGGAGCTGTTTTTT. Translation: CASSVGGSTGELFF. The chain couples TRBV9 to TRBJ2-2; no definite D call. Germline V gene lookup returns CDR1 SGDLS and CDR2 YYNGEE. The CDR3 consists of 14 residues. Between the trimmed V and J ends, which lost 0 bases and 4 bases, there was a span of 7 bases.

On this clone: Different DNA sequences within this sample yield the same CDR3. The rearrangement joins TRBV18 to TRBJ1-5; D unresolved. Trimming cost V 1 base and J 10 bases, with 8 bases left between them. This CDR3 is built from 12 residues. CDR1 is KGHSH and CDR2 is LQKENI in the germline V gene. The CDR3 DNA is TGTGCCAGCTCACCACGGGAGGGTCCCCAGCATTTT. Protein sequence: CASSPREGPQHF. Full variable domain (outside the CDR3, taken from reference TRBV18 and TRBJ1-5): NAGVMQNPRHLVRRRGQEARLRCSPMKGHSHVYWYRQLPEEGLKFMVYLQKENIIDESGMPKERFSAEFPKEGPSILRIQQVVRGDSAAYFCASSPREGPQHFGDGTRLSIL.

The genes are TRBV15 and TRBJ2-3, with TRBD1 matching over 9 bases. The CDR3 extends over 15 amino acids. Trimming at V came to 4 bases and at J to 4 bases, leaving 6 bases not matched to a gene. CDR1 is LNHNV, CDR2 YYDKDF, per germline (reference sequence). The DNA for the CDR3 is TGTGCCACCAGCATACGACAGGGGGGAGCAGATACGCAGTATTTT. This codes for CATSIRQGGADTQYF.

J is TRBJ2-7 and V is TRBV28; D ambiguous. Trimming pared 3 bases from V and 2 bases from J, leaving 14 bases between. This CDR3 region has 15 residues. CDR1 is MDHEN and CDR2 is SYDVKM in the germline V gene. The CDR3 nucleotides read TGTGCCAGCAGTTTCGCCCGCAACTCCCCCTACGAGCAGTACTTC. Translation: CASSFARNSPYEQYF.

This clone appeared once. The gene calls are TRBV29-1 and TRBJ2-7, with 7 bases aligning to TRBD1. The CDR3 has 12 residues. The V gene's germline CDR1 is SQVTM and CDR2 ANQGSEA. V dropped 3 bases and J dropped 5; count of bases not matched to a gene: 4. For the CDR3, the DNA is TGCAGCGTTGAGTCAGGGGGAAACGAGCAGTACTTC. Encoded protein: CSVESGGNEQYF.

This clone was observed a handful of times. The V and J genes are TRBV6-1 and TRBJ2-5; weak D call: TRBD2 (6 bases). The CDR3 runs 15 residues. From germline, CDR1 is MNHNS and CDR2 SASEGT. The V end was cut by 7 bases, the J end by 5 bases, with 20 bases between. The CDR3 is CASKREGGWSETQYF. DNA of the CDR3: TGTGCCAGCAAGAGAGAGGGAGGATGGAGTGAGACCCAGTACTTC.

As for this clone: A junction boundary mismatches the germline segment, possibly from a read error. The rearrangement links TRBV7-9 to TRBJ2-7; a weak D match, TRBD2 (5 bases). The CDR3 has 17 residues. Looked up from germline, CDR1 is SEHNR and CDR2 is FQNEAQ (reference sequence). The chain's CDR3 is CSSIPARASVGSYEQYF. CDR3 DNA: TGTTCCAGCATTCCAGCGCGGGCTAGTGTAGGGTCCTACGAGCAGTACTTC.

This chain uses TRBV28 with TRBJ2-1, with 9 positions matching TRBD2. The length of the CDR3 is 15 residues. Germline loops: CDR1 MDHEN, CDR2 SYDVKM. The V gene end was trimmed by 0 bases and the J gene end by 4 bases; junction bases not matched to a gene: 1. For the CDR3, the DNA is TGTGCCAGCAGTTTATGGCTAGCGGGGTACAATGAGCAGTTCTTC. Amino acid sequence: CASSLWLAGYNEQFF.

The J gene is TRBJ1-1, the V gene TRBV7-9, with D possibly matching TRBD1 (6 bases). Trimming removed 1 base at V and 0 bases at J, with 12 bases between. This CDR3 has 16 residues. Germline lookup yields CDR1 SEHNR and CDR2 FQNEAQ (reference sequence). DNA for the CDR3: TGTGCCAGCAGCTTAGGGGCAGGGGTTATGAACACTGAAGCTTTCTTT. It is translated as CASSLGAGVMNTEAFF.

The V and J genes are TRBV6-5 and TRBJ1-2; D unresolved. The V end lost 0 bases, the J end lost 5 bases, and 13 bases lay between the germline ends. The CDR3 contains 15 residues. The germline CDR1 and CDR2 sequences are MNHEY and SVGAGI. CDR3 protein: CASSYSVGLNYGYTF. CDR3 bases: TGTGCCAGCAGTTACTCGGTTGGCTTAAATTATGGCTACACCTTC.

The J gene is TRBJ2-4, the V gene TRBV2; tentative D call: TRBD2 (6 bases). Trimming left V 2 bases short and J 3 bases short, with 17 bases between. This CDR3 is built from 17 residues. The V gene's germline CDR1 is SNHLY and CDR2 FYNNEI. The CDR3 bases are TGTGCCAGCAGTGAATACGGTCGGGAGTCGGTCAAAAACATTCAGTACTTC. Translating gives CASSEYGRESVKNIQYF.

CDR3 sequence: CASMKGRAAGGNTIYF. CDR3 DNA: TGTGCCAGTATGAAGGGCAGGGCGGCAGGTGGAAACACCATATATTTT. The genes are TRBV19 and TRBJ1-3; maybe TRBD1 (5 bases). The CDR3 extends over 16 amino acids. Germline CDR1 and CDR2: LNHDA and SQIVND (reference sequence). Deletions cut 7 bases from V and 3 bases from J, with 19 bases between.

The chain carries TRBV19 and TRBJ1-2; 7 bases are a match to TRBD1. This CDR3 spans 15 amino acids. From germline, CDR1 is LNHDA and CDR2 SQIVND (reference sequence). After removal of 7 bases from V and 8 bases from J, the junction contained 16 bases not matched to a gene. The CDR3 sequence is CASTDWPTGPNGYTF. CDR3 nucleotides: TGTGCCAGTACCGATTGGCCGACAGGGCCCAACGGCTACACCTTC.

The chain recombines TRBV18 with TRBJ2-3; no clear D gene. V lost 1 base and J lost 5, with 16 bases in between. Germline V gives CDR1 KGHSH, CDR2 LQKENI. This CDR3 has 16 amino acids. The CDR3 DNA sequence: TGTGCCAGCTCACCACTTATGCAGGCCAGTGAAGATACGCAGTATTTT. Amino acids: CASSPLMQASEDTQYF.

V gene TRBV29-1 combines with J gene TRBJ2-3, with 11 bases that match TRBD2. This CDR3 has 14 amino acids. Germline V CDR1 and CDR2: SQVTM, ANQGSEA. J was trimmed by 5 bases and V by 6 bases; bases with no gene match: 7. CDR3 sequence reads: CSVETSGTLDTQYF. Written as DNA, the CDR3 is TGCAGCGTCGAGACTAGCGGGACTTTAGATACGCAGTATTTT.

The V gene is TRBV6-5, the J gene TRBJ2-3; D remains ambiguous. CDR1 MNHEY and CDR2 SVGAGI come from the germline V gene. CDR3 length: 12 amino acids. With 4 bases removed from V and 2 bases from J, the gap between germline ends came to 4 bases. In DNA form, the CDR3 reads TGTGCCAGCAGTTCCGTCACAGATACGCAGTATTTT. Its protein product is CASSSVTDTQYF.